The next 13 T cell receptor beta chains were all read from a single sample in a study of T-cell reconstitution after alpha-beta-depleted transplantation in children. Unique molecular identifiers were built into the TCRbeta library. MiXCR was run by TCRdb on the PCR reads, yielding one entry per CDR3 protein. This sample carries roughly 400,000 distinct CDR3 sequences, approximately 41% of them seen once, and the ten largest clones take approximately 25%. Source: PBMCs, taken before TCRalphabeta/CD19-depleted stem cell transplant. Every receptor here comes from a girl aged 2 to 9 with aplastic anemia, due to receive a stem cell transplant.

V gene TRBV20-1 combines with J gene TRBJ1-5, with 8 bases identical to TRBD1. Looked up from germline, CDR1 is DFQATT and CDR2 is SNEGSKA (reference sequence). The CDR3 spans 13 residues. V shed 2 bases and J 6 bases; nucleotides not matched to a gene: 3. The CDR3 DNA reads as TGCAGTGCTAGACCAGGACAGGGTCAGCCCCAGCATTTT. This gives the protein CSARPGQGQPQHF.

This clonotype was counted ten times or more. Here the CDR3 reads CSVYGQFSYEQYF. CDR3 DNA sequence: TGCAGCGTTTACGGACAGTTCTCCTACGAGCAGTACTTC. The V call is TRBV29-1, the J call TRBJ2-7; a weak D match, TRBD1 (6 bases). This CDR3 spans 13 amino acids. Germline V CDR1 and CDR2: SQVTM, ANQGSEA. Trimming shortened V by 5 bases and J by 0 bases, and 11 bases separated the two germline ends.

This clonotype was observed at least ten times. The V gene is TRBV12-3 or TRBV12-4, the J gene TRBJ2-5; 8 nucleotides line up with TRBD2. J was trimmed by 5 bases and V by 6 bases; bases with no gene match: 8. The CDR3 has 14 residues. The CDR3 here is CASSPGSGSETQYF. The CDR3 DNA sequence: TGTGCCAGCAGCCCCGGGAGCGGGAGTGAGACCCAGTACTTC.

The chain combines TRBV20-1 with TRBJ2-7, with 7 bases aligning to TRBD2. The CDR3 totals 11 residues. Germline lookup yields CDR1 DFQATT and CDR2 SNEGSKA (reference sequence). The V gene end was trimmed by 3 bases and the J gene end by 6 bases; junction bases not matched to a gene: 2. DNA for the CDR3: TGCAGTGCTAGTGGGGGGGTCGAGCAGTACTTC. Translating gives CSASGGVEQYF.

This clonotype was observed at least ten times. CDR3 sequence reads: CASSLGGRGVTDTQYF. Here the CDR3 DNA reads TGTGCCAGCAGCTTAGGCGGGAGAGGGGTAACAGATACGCAGTATTTT. This rearrangement joins TRBV7-2 to TRBJ2-3, with 7 bases that match TRBD2. CDR1 SGHTA and CDR2 FQGNSA come from the germline V gene. This CDR3 has 16 amino acids. J was trimmed by 3 bases and V by 1 base; bases with no gene match: 7.

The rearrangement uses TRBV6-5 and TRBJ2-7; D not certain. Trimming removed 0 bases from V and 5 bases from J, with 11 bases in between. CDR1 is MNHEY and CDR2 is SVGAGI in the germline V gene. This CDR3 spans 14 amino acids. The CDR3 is CASSYSRAADEQYF. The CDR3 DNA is TGTGCCAGCAGTTACTCTAGGGCCGCGGACGAGCAGTACTTC.

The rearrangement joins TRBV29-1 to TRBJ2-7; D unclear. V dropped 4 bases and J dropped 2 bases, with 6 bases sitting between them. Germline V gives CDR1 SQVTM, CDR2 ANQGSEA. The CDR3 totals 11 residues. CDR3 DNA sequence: TGCAGCGTTGCGGAAACCTACGAGCAGTACTTC. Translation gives CSVAETYEQYF.

CDR3 sequence (DNA): TGTGCCAGCAGTGAAGTGGACACCAACACTGAAGCTTTCTTT. This codes for CASSEVDTNTEAFF. This rearrangement joins TRBV2 to TRBJ1-1, with D possibly being TRBD1 (5 bases). The CDR3 loop spans 14 amino acids. With 1 base removed from V and 2 bases from J, the gap between germline ends came to 8 bases. Germline V gene sequence: CDR1 SNHLY, CDR2 FYNNEI.

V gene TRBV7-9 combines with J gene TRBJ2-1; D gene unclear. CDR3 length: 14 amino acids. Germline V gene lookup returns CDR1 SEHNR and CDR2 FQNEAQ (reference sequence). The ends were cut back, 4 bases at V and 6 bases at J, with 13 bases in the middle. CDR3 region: CASSSTDSINEQFF. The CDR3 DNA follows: TGTGCCAGCAGCTCTACCGACTCGATCAATGAGCAGTTCTTC.

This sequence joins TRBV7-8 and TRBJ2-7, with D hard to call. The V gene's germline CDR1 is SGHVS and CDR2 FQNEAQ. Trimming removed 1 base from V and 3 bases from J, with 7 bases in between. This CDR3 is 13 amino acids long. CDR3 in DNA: TGTGCCAGCAGCTTAGTCAGCTTCTACGAGCAGTACTTC. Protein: CASSLVSFYEQYF.

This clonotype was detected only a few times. CDR3 in amino acids: CASSPLAGGQETQYF. CDR3 coding DNA: TGTGCCAGCAGCCCTCTAGCGGGAGGACAAGAGACCCAGTACTTC. This sequence joins TRBV6-2 or TRBV6-3 and TRBJ2-5; 11 bases align to TRBD2. V lost 6 bases and J lost 2; bases outside the gene matches: 5. The CDR3 is made up of 15 amino acids. Germline CDR1 is MNHEY and CDR2 is SVGEGT.

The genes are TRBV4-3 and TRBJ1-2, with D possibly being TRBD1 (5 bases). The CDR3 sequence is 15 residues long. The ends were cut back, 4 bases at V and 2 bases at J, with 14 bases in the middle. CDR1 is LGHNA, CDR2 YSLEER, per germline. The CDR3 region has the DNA TGCGCCAGCAGCCGACAGACGGGGAGGAACTATGGCTACACCTTC. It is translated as CASSRQTGRNYGYTF.

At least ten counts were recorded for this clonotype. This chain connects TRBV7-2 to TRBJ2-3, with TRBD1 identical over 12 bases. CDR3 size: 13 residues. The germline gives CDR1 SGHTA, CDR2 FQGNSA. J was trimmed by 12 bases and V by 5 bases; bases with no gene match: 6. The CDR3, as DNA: TGTGCCAGCAGCATCCTCGGGACAGGGGGCCAGTATTTT. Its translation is CASSILGTGGQYF.